The rows below give T cell receptor beta chains drawn from one sample of a study of cytomegalovirus exposure and HLA in healthy donors. Using immunoSEQ multiplex PCR, the repertoire was profiled, and TCRdb retains in-frame clones only, with some absent. This specimen shows roughly 55,000 clones; the ten leading clones hold around 10%. Input material: PBMCs. These receptors were obtained from a woman between 50 and 59 years old in good health and CMV-seropositive. The CDR3 runs from the conserved cysteine through the conserved F or W. The order of the fields is V gene, D gene, J gene, CDR3 protein, CDR3 DNA. A D gene is named only where the DNA matches it firmly.

>TRBV9|.|TRBJ2-1
CASSSDNYNEQFF
TGTGCCAGCAGCTCGGACAACTACAATGAGCAGTTCTTC
>TRBV6-1|TRBD1|TRBJ1-4
CASSEANSGGWNEKLFF
TGTGCCAGCAGTGAAGCCAACTCAGGGGGCTGGAATGAAAAACTGTTTTTT
>TRBV6-5|TRBD1|TRBJ1-1
CASSPDRGGTEAFF
TGTGCCAGCAGTCCGGACAGGGGTGGCACTGAAGCTTTCTTT
>TRBV7-2|TRBD2|TRBJ2-7
CASSLPSGGPSSYEQYF
TGTGCCAGCAGCTTACCTAGCGGGGGCCCGAGCTCCTACGAGCAGTACTTC
>TRBV4-3|.|TRBJ1-3
CASSQEATISGNTIYF
TGCGCCAGCAGCCAAGAAGCGACCATTTCTGGAAACACCATATATTTT
>TRBV19|.|TRBJ1-5
CASTTQERGINQPQHF
TGTGCCAGTACCACACAGGAGAGGGGGATAAATCAGCCCCAGCATTTT
>TRBV18|.|TRBJ1-1
CASSPPGGNGVNTEAFF
TGTGCCAGCTCACCACCGGGTGGGAACGGGGTGAACACTGAAGCTTTCTTT
>TRBV7-2|TRBD2|TRBJ2-7
CASSPRRGGVYEQYF
TGTGCCAGCAGCCCAAGGCGGGGGGGCGTTTACGAGCAGTACTTC
>TRBV18|.|TRBJ2-5
CASSPRLRQETQYF
TGTGCCAGCTCACCGCGGCTTCGGCAAGAGACCCAGTACTTC
>TRBV4-1|.|TRBJ1-4
CASSQLWGGQSNEKLFF
TGCGCCAGCAGCCAATTATGGGGGGGACAATCTAATGAAAAACTGTTTTTT
>TRBV6-5|.|TRBJ2-3
CASSRGSTLRDTQYF
TGTGCCAGCAGTCGCGGGTCTACCCTCAGAGATACGCAGTATTTT
>TRBV10-3|.|TRBJ2-5
CAISEYSGGETQYF
TGTGCCATCAGTGAGTACTCGGGCGGGGAGACCCAGTACTTC
>TRBV30|.|TRBJ1-5
CAWSVNRANQPQHF
TGTGCCTGGAGTGTAAACAGGGCAAATCAGCCCCAGCATTTT
>TRBV5-1|.|TRBJ2-1
CASSPGVNEQFF
TGCGCCAGCAGCCCGGGGGTGAATGAGCAGTTCTTC
>TRBV7-6|TRBD1|TRBJ1-5
CASSLQPGTGAINQPQHF
TGTGCCAGCAGCTTACAGCCCGGGACAGGGGCTATTAATCAGCCCCAGCATTTT
>TRBV5-1|TRBD2|TRBJ2-1
CASSPLIAGGDNEQFF
TGCGCCAGCAGCCCCCTCATAGCGGGGGGGGACAATGAGCAGTTCTTC
>TRBV10-3|.|TRBJ2-7
CAISESYTVSYEQYF
TGTGCCATCAGTGAGTCTTATACAGTCTCCTACGAGCAGTACTTC
>TRBV5-1|.|TRBJ1-4
CASSLGDIASGATNEKLFF
TGCGCCAGCAGCCTAGGGGATATTGCGAGTGGCGCAACTAATGAAAAACTGTTTTTT
>TRBV5-6|.|TRBJ2-7
CASSLGSTSFNHEQYF
TGTGCCAGCAGCTTGGGCTCGACTAGTTTTAATCACGAGCAGTACTTC
>TRBV10-2|.|TRBJ1-1
CASSENINTEAFF
TGCGCCAGCAGTGAAAACATCAACACTGAAGCTTTCTTT
>TRBV5-1|TRBD2|TRBJ2-1
CASSLAAGGGDEQFF
TGCGCCAGCAGCTTGGCAGCGGGAGGGGGGGATGAGCAGTTCTTC
>TRBV6-6|TRBD1|TRBJ1-6
CASSYRDRNSPLHF
TGTGCCAGCAGTTATAGGGACAGAAATTCACCCCTCCACTTT
>TRBV2|TRBD1|TRBJ1-1
CASTRTGSLPEAFF
TGTGCCAGCACTCGGACAGGGTCTCTCCCGGAAGCTTTCTTT
>TRBV2|TRBD1|TRBJ2-7
CASTRDRDRDYEQYF
TGTGCCAGCACTCGAGACCGGGACAGGGACTACGAGCAGTACTTC
>TRBV5-4|TRBD2|TRBJ2-2
CASSSRLAGITGELFF
TGTGCCAGCAGCTCCCGACTAGCGGGGATTACCGGGGAGCTGTTTTTT
>TRBV5-1|TRBD1|TRBJ1-3
CASSQDRGPGNTIYF
TGCGCCAGCAGCCAGGACAGGGGGCCTGGAAACACCATATATTTT
>TRBV5-8|.|TRBJ1-1
CASSLDRLNTEAFF
TGTGCCAGCAGCTTGGACAGACTGAACACTGAAGCTTTCTTT
>TRBV7-9|.|TRBJ2-7
CASSLSDSYEQYF
TGTGCCAGCAGCTTATCAGATTCCTACGAGCAGTACTTC
>TRBV5-1|.|TRBJ2-1
CASSLPGRRIF
TGCGCCAGCAGCTTGCCGGGGAGGAGAATCTTC
>TRBV5-1|TRBD2|TRBJ2-5
CASSLASVTSGSMGETQYF
TGCGCCAGCAGCTTGGCCTCTGTGACTAGCGGGAGTATGGGAGAGACCCAGTACTTC
>TRBV4-2|TRBD2|TRBJ2-3
CASSQGLAEWYTQYF
TGTGCCAGCAGCCAAGGGCTAGCGGAATGGTATACGCAGTATTTT
>TRBV5-1|TRBD1|TRBJ2-7
CASSTGTGSREQYF
TGCGCCAGCAGCACCGGGACAGGGTCTCGAGAGCAGTACTTC